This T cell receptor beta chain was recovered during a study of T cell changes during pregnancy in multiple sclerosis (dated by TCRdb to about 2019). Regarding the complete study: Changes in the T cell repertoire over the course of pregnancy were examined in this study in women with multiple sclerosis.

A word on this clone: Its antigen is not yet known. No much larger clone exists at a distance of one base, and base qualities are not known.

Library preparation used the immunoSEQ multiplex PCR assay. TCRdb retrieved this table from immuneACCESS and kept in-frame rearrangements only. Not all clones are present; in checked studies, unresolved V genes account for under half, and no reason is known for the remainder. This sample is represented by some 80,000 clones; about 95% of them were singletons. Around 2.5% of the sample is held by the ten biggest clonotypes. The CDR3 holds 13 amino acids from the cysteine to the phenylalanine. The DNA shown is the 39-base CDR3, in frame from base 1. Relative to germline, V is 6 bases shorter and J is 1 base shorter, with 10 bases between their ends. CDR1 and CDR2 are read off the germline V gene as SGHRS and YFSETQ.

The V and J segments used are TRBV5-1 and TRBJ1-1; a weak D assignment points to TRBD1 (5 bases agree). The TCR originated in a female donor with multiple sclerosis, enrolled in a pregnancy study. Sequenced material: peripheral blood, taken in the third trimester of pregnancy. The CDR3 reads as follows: CASTLDRNTEAFF. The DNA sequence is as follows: TGCGCCAGCACCTTAGACAGGAACACTGAAGCTTTCTTT.